This T cell receptor beta chain was recovered during a study of vaccination and CD4 T cells after COVID-19. The CDR3 contains 13 residues. J lost 9 bases, V lost 3 bases, and 7 bases had no gene match. Germline assignment: CDR1 SGHTA and CDR2 FQGNSA. Noted treatment: roughly ten-day PBMC culture with coronavirus spike peptide pools or control peptides (ViraFEST assay). With the Oncomine TCR Beta short-read assay, DNA from cultured CD4+ T cells was sequenced. Genomic DNA was taken out of cultured CD4+ T cells by extraction. MiXCR, run by TCRdb on the PCR reads, gives a single entry per CDR3 protein. Of around 9,500 distinct CDR3 sequences in the sample, approximately 49% were seen once. A remark on this clonotype: What it binds is not known.

The chain recombines TRBV7-2 with TRBJ2-5; 7 positions match TRBD1. Source material: CD4+ T cells from blood, cultured in vitro. The receptor was derived from a human donor who had recovered from COVID-19. The CDR3 loop is CASSLGTAWAQYF. Here the CDR3 DNA reads TGTGCCAGCAGCTTGGGGACAGCCTGGGCCCAGTACTTC. Complete variable domain (other parts from reference TRBV7-2 and TRBJ2-5): GAGVSQSPSNKVTEKGKDVELRCDPISGHTALYWYRQSLGQGLEFLIYFQGNSAPDKSGLPSDRFSAERTGGSVSTLTIQRTQQEDSAVYLCASSLGTAWAQYFGPGTRLLVL.